The sequence of this T cell receptor beta chain was determined in a study of blood T cell repertoires in COVID-19. The overall study: There were acute and convalescent COVID-19 samples, and they came from the United States, Italy and Spain. T cells, B-cell-depleted T cells, or PBMCs supplied cDNA or gDNA.

This CDR3 comprises 13 residues. Germline lookup yields CDR1 KGHDR and CDR2 SFDVKD. V lost 2 bases, J lost 5 bases, and 9 bases lay in between. As handled by the study authors: Amplification with reference gene primers provided the estimates of nucleated cell counts. Method: immunoSEQ multiplex PCR; TCRdb's copy keeps in-frame clones and lacks some. V and J calls and clone size are given by that table; D and trimming were obtained from the DNA. The sample has more than 110,000 clones; 82% are singletons. The rearrangement links TRBV24-1 to TRBJ2-7; D remains ambiguous. The sample consisted of peripheral blood. The sequence was obtained from a woman of 80 years or more with acute or convalescent COVID-19. The DNA of the CDR3 is TGTGCCACCAGTGATTCCGGAGACCACGAGCAGTACTTC. Encoded protein: CATSDSGDHEQYF.